These 28 T cell receptor beta chains share one sample of origin, sequenced in a study of blood T cell repertoires in COVID-19 (dated by TCRdb to the early 2020s). Library construction relied on the immunoSEQ multiplex PCR assay. Drawn from immuneACCESS, this table holds only the in-frame rearrangements with V and J called that TCRdb kept. Clones are partly lost; checked studies trace under half to an unresolved V gene and leave the rest unexplained. The sample profile shows approximately 280,000 clones; roughly 85% of them were found once. 9.5% to 12% of the sample lies in the top ten. What was sequenced was peripheral blood. Receptor source: a woman in her 70s with acute or convalescent COVID-19.

The chain combines TRBV19 with TRBJ2-5; D remains ambiguous. V lost 4 bases and J 5 bases, leaving 14 bases between the germline ends. The CDR3 runs to 14 residues. CDR1 is LNHDA, CDR2 SQIVND, per germline (reference sequence). This chain's CDR3 is CASSRANNGETQYF. The CDR3 nucleotides are TGTGCCAGTAGTAGAGCGAACAATGGGGAGACCCAGTACTTC. The full variable domain, with the rest looked up from reference TRBV19 and TRBJ2-5, is DGGITQSPKYLFRKEGQNVTLSCEQNLNHDAMYWYRQDPGQGLRLIYYSQIVNDFQKGDIAEGYSVSREKKESFPLTVTSAQKNPTAFYLCASSRANNGETQYFGPGTRLLVL.

This clone was observed once. The chain is built from TRBV20-1 and TRBJ1-2; D not resolved. Trimming stripped 2 bases from V and 8 bases from J, with 6 bases between. CDR3 length equals 10 residues. Germline CDR1 and CDR2: DFQATT and SNEGSKA (reference sequence). As DNA, the CDR3 is TGCAGTGCTAGATTCGCGGGCTACACCTTC. Translating gives CSARFAGYTF.

The CDR3 sequence is CASSPGTGLIGEQFF. The CDR3 DNA follows: TGTGCCAGCAGCCCCGGTACGGGACTAATTGGTGAGCAGTTCTTC. The chain carries TRBV7-6 and TRBJ2-1, with TRBD2 identical over 7 bases. Germline CDR1 and CDR2: SGHVS and FNYEAQ. The CDR3 runs 15 residues. V lost 5 bases and J lost 9; bases outside the gene matches: 13. Based on the CDR3 plus reference TRBV7-6 and TRBJ2-1, the full variable domain is GAGVSQSPRYKVTKRGQDVALRCDPISGHVSLYWYRQALGQGPEFLTYFNYEAQQDKSGLPNDRFSAERPEGSISTLTIQRTEQRDSAMYRCASSPGTGLIGEQFFGPGTRLTVL.

The rearrangement uses TRBV5-6 and TRBJ2-6; 7 bases line up with TRBD1. The CDR3 is 15 amino acids. Germline V gene sequence: CDR1 SGHDT, CDR2 YYEEEE. J was trimmed by 2 bases and V by 4 bases; bases with no gene match: 3. CDR3: CASSLGTAGANVLTF. DNA of the CDR3: TGTGCCAGCAGCCTCGGGACAGCTGGGGCCAACGTCCTGACTTTC.

The chain carries TRBV24-1 and TRBJ2-1; 10 bases line up with TRBD1. The V gene's germline CDR1 is KGHDR and CDR2 SFDVKD. CDR3 length equals 16 residues. Losses at the gene ends were 4 bases for V and 5 bases for J; bases not matched to a gene: 7. CDR3 coding DNA: TGTGCCACCAGTGACCTGGACAGGGGGGGTAACAATGAGCAGTTCTTC. Its protein product is CATSDLDRGGNNEQFF.

This chain joins TRBV7-9 and TRBJ1-1; no firm D call. Germline loops: CDR1 SEHNR, CDR2 FQNEAQ (reference sequence). The CDR3 length is 12 residues. Trimming cost V 0 bases and J 8 bases, with 7 bases left between them. For the CDR3, the DNA is TGTGCCAGCAGCTTAGCGTCTCAGGAAGCTTTCTTT. It codes for CASSLASQEAFF.

The rearrangement links TRBV15 to TRBJ2-1; 7 bases map to TRBD1. The CDR3 is 15 amino acids. The J segment lost 3 bases and the V segment lost 1 base, leaving 3 bases of the junction unmatched. Germline V gene sequence: CDR1 LNHNV, CDR2 YYDKDF (reference sequence). The CDR3 loop is CATSRGRQGYNEQFF. The DNA for the CDR3 is TGTGCCACCAGCAGAGGCCGACAGGGCTACAATGAGCAGTTCTTC. The entire variable domain, with the rest obtained from reference TRBV15 and TRBJ2-1, is as follows: DAMVIQNPRYQVTQFGKPVTLSCSQTLNHNVMYWYQQKSSQAPKLLFHYYDKDFNNEADTPDNFQSRRPNTSFCFLDIRSPGLGDTAMYLCATSRGRQGYNEQFFGPGTRLTVL.

This rearrangement joins TRBV30 to TRBJ1-2, with D maybe TRBD1 (6 bases). The CDR3 contains 13 residues. The V end lost 3 bases, the J end lost 8 bases, and 16 bases lay between the germline ends. CDR1 is GTSNPN and CDR2 is SVGIG in the germline V gene (reference sequence). The CDR3 loop is CAWSFTGREGYTF. DNA of the CDR3: TGTGCCTGGAGCTTTACAGGGAGGGAGGGCTACACCTTC.

CDR3 residues: CASSPPRGSSYNEQFF. CDR3 DNA: TGTGCCAGCAGCCCTCCCAGGGGGAGCTCCTACAATGAGCAGTTCTTC. The chain couples TRBV7-2 to TRBJ2-1; TRBD1 aligns across 7 bases. The CDR3 consists of 16 residues. Germline CDR1 reads SGHTA; CDR2 reads FQGNSA. Trimming removed 5 bases from V and 0 bases from J; junction bases left unmatched: 7.

V gene TRBV2 combines with J gene TRBJ2-3; 8 nucleotides align to TRBD1. In germline, CDR1 is SNHLY, CDR2 FYNNEI. CDR3 length: 17 amino acids. The V segment lost 4 bases and the J segment 6 bases; nucleotides outside the gene matches: 15. CDR3: CASSARATGVGDDTQYF. CDR3 coding DNA: TGTGCCAGCAGTGCGCGGGCGACAGGGGTTGGAGACGATACGCAGTATTTT.

The chain links TRBV30 to TRBJ1-5, with 11 bases fitting TRBD1. V gave up 2 bases and J gave up 6 bases; unmatched junction bases: 3. The germline V gene encodes CDR1 GTSNPN and CDR2 SVGIG (reference sequence). The CDR3 is 14 residues long. CDR3 coding DNA: TGTGCCTGGAGTTCAGGGACAGGGGGTCAGCCCCAGCATTTT. As protein: CAWSSGTGGQPQHF.

This clone was seen only once. V and J are TRBV10-3 and TRBJ2-1, with D hard to call. Deletions cut 3 bases from V and 9 bases from J, with 6 bases between. The length of the CDR3 is 11 residues. From germline, CDR1 is ENHRY and CDR2 SYGVKD. The CDR3 sequence: CAISEQSEQFF. The CDR3 coding sequence is TGTGCCATCAGTGAACAGAGTGAGCAGTTCTTC.

This chain joins TRBV7-8 and TRBJ2-3; no firm D call. The V gene's germline CDR1 is SGHVS and CDR2 FQNEAQ. The V gene lost 2 bases and the J gene lost 0 bases, with 6 bases spanning the gap. This CDR3 has 14 amino acids. The CDR3 is CASSLFRSTDTQYF. The CDR3 DNA is TGTGCCAGCAGCTTATTCCGTAGCACAGATACGCAGTATTTT.

The chain has TRBV30 and TRBJ1-1; no clear D. The CDR3 has 13 amino acids. With 2 bases removed from V and 1 base from J, the gap between germline ends came to 8 bases. Looked up from germline, CDR1 is GTSNPN and CDR2 is SVGIG (reference sequence). Written as DNA, the CDR3 is TGTGCCTGGAGTCGGGATAGGAACACTGAAGCTTTCTTT. Residues: CAWSRDRNTEAFF.

This chain joins TRBV12-3 or TRBV12-4 and TRBJ2-5; D is unresolved. This CDR3 contains 11 residues. Trimming pared 7 bases from V and 7 bases from J, leaving 10 bases between. The CDR3 here is CASTHGWTQYF. DNA of the CDR3: TGTGCCAGCACCCACGGTTGGACCCAGTACTTC.

This chain joins TRBV6-1 and TRBJ1-2, with D perhaps TRBD1 (5 bases). Germline V CDR1 and CDR2: MNHNS, SASEGT. The V and J ends lost 0 bases and 5 bases respectively, with 10 bases between them. The CDR3 has 14 residues. The CDR3: CASSEAGRVYGYTF. The CDR3 nucleotides read TGTGCCAGCAGTGAAGCGGGCAGGGTATATGGCTACACCTTC.

CDR3 DNA: TGTGCCACCAGTGCCCCGGACAGGCGTTATAGCAATCAGCCCCAGCATTTT. Its translation is CATSAPDRRYSNQPQHF. The chain recombines TRBV24-1 with TRBJ1-5; the match to TRBD1 covers 7 bases. CDR3 length: 17 amino acids. The V gene end was trimmed by 5 bases and the J gene end by 0 bases; junction bases not matched to a gene: 9. CDR1 and CDR2 from the germline V gene are KGHDR and SFDVKD.

This chain links TRBV3-1 (or the pseudogene TRBV3-2) with TRBJ2-3, with D possibly being TRBD2 (5 bases). V was clipped by 3 bases and J by 5 bases, with 9 bases between them. Germline V lookup: CDR1 LGHDT, CDR2 YNNKEL (reference sequence). The CDR3 sequence is 13 residues long. CDR3 sequence: CASSQSGRDTQYF. As DNA, the CDR3 is TGTGCCAGCAGCCAGTCGGGGAGAGATACGCAGTATTTT.

This rearrangement joins TRBV27 to TRBJ1-2, with 7 bases that match TRBD1. The CDR3 spans 14 residues. V lost 6 bases, J lost 5 bases, and 9 bases stayed unmatched. The germline CDR1 and CDR2 sequences are MNHEY and SMNVEV (reference sequence). CDR3 nucleotides: TGTGCCAGCAGCTTCAGCGCGGGACAGTATGGCTACACCTTC. It translates to CASSFSAGQYGYTF.

The CDR3 DNA follows: TGTGCCACCAGTGACCCCGGGACTAGCGGAGAGCAGACCCAGTACTTC. Encoded protein: CATSDPGTSGEQTQYF. The chain links TRBV24-1 to TRBJ2-5; 11 nucleotides match TRBD2. The CDR3 is 16 amino acids. Germline lookup yields CDR1 KGHDR and CDR2 SFDVKD. J was trimmed by 6 bases and V by 4 bases; bases with no gene match: 9.

This chain joins TRBV6-5 and TRBJ1-1; 8 bases agree with TRBD1. The junction had 10 bases not matched to a gene; V was cut back by 5 bases and J by 5 bases. Germline V gene lookup returns CDR1 MNHEY and CDR2 SVGAGI. The CDR3 is 15 amino acids. As DNA, the CDR3 is TGTGCCAGCAGTAGTGCAGGGGGCCGGGGGACTGAAGCTTTCTTT. This gives the protein CASSSAGGRGTEAFF.

The genes are TRBV10-1 and TRBJ1-1; D possibly corresponds to TRBD1 (5 bases). Germline V gene lookup returns CDR1 WNHNN and CDR2 SYGVQD (reference sequence). The CDR3 covers 13 residues. V gave up 4 bases and J gave up 2 bases, with 8 bases separating them. The CDR3 loop reads CASSAGFNTEAFF. The CDR3 DNA is TGCGCCAGCAGTGCAGGGTTCAACACTGAAGCTTTCTTT.

This rearrangement joins TRBV5-1 to TRBJ2-7; 9 positions agree with TRBD2. Germline V gene sequence: CDR1 SGHRS, CDR2 YFSETQ. The CDR3 length is 18 residues. Trimming at V came to 4 bases and at J to 0 bases, leaving 14 bases not matched to a gene. The DNA for the CDR3 is TGCGCCAGCAGCCAGGAGGCTAGCGGGGCGCTCAGCTCCTACGAGCAGTACTTC. This encodes CASSQEASGALSSYEQYF.

This rearrangement joins TRBV7-8 to TRBJ1-5, with 7 bases matching TRBD1. The CDR3 totals 14 residues. With V trimmed by 5 bases and J by 2 bases, 3 bases remained unmatched. CDR1 and CDR2 (germline): SGHVS, FQNEAQ. In nucleotides, the CDR3 is TGTGCCAGCAGCGGAACAGGGGGCAATCAGCCCCAGCATTTT. Its translation is CASSGTGGNQPQHF.

The chain carries TRBV9 and TRBJ2-7, with a possible D match to TRBD2 (5 bases). CDR1 and CDR2 from the germline V gene are SGDLS and YYNGEE. The V end lost 0 bases, the J end lost 6 bases, and 16 bases lay between the germline ends. This CDR3 is 15 amino acids long. The CDR3 sequence is CASSVEAPGSGEQYF. CDR3 in DNA: TGTGCCAGCAGCGTAGAGGCCCCGGGGTCGGGCGAGCAGTACTTC. Supplemented by reference TRBV9 and TRBJ2-7, the full variable domain reads DSGVTQTPKHLITATGQRVTLRCSPRSGDLSVYWYQQSLDQGLQFLIQYYNGEERAKGNILERFSAQQFPDLHSELNLSSLELGDSALYFCASSVEAPGSGEQYFGPGTRLTVT.

The chain is built from TRBV6-5 and TRBJ1-4; D perhaps matches TRBD1 (5 bases). The CDR3 consists of 14 residues. V lost 5 bases, J lost 8 bases, and 15 bases lay in between. Germline assignment: CDR1 MNHEY and CDR2 SVGAGI. CDR3 in amino acids: CASSPTGVGEKLFF. CDR3 sequence (DNA): TGTGCCAGCAGTCCAACAGGAGTTGGGGAAAAACTGTTTTTT.

This clone has a single count. The chain couples TRBV7-2 to TRBJ2-4; D remains unclear. CDR3 length: 14 amino acids. Trimming removed 5 bases at V and 1 base at J, with 9 bases between. From germline, CDR1 is SGHTA and CDR2 FQGNSA. This CDR3 is CASSPPVAKNIQYF. CDR3 nucleotides: TGTGCCAGCAGCCCCCCAGTCGCCAAAAACATTCAGTACTTC.

The rearrangement uses TRBV5-4 and TRBJ2-5; the match to TRBD2 covers 10 bases. Per the germline V gene, CDR1 is SGHNT and CDR2 is YYREEE (reference sequence). CDR3 length equals 14 residues. The J segment lost 6 bases and the V segment lost 2 bases, leaving 4 bases of the junction unmatched. The CDR3 loop reads CASSFTSGDKTQYF. CDR3 nucleotides: TGTGCCAGCAGCTTCACTAGCGGGGACAAGACCCAGTACTTC.